The 28 T cell receptor beta chains presented below share a single source sample, sequenced in a study of blood T cell repertoires in COVID-19. Sequenced by immunoSEQ multiplex PCR; TCRdb stores in-frame clones only, minus some. The sample has around 260,000 clones, around 92% seen once. The sample taken for sequencing was peripheral blood. The source of these receptors is a person aged 18 to 30 with COVID-19, enrolled during active disease.

This chain uses TRBV29-1 with TRBJ2-5; D is unresolved. Germline CDR1 is SQVTM and CDR2 is ANQGSEA. The length of the CDR3 is 13 residues. The V end was cut by 0 bases, the J end by 5 bases, with 10 bases between. The CDR3 nucleotides are TGCAGCGTTGAAGATCGGTTTTGGGAGACCCAGTACTTC. It is translated as CSVEDRFWETQYF.

The chain is built from TRBV6-1 and TRBJ2-5, with 11 bases that match TRBD1. The CDR3 is 14 residues long. Germline loops: CDR1 MNHNS, CDR2 SASEGT. Unmatched junction bases numbered 6, after V lost 8 bases and J lost 4 bases. The DNA of the CDR3 is TGTGCCAGCCATAGGACAGGGGGCCCAGAGACCCAGTACTTC. Amino acids: CASHRTGGPETQYF.

The genes are TRBV11-2 and TRBJ1-3; no clear D gene. Germline assignment: CDR1 SGHAT and CDR2 FQNNGV. The CDR3 spans 15 residues. V lost 1 base and J lost 0, with 7 bases in between. The CDR3 loop reads CASSLVGPSGNTIYF. The CDR3 DNA follows: TGTGCCAGCAGCTTAGTTGGGCCCTCTGGAAACACCATATATTTT.

Comments on this clone: An end of the junction does not agree with germline; a read error may underlie this. Other DNA sequences in this specimen translate into the identical CDR3. The chain recombines TRBV7-9 with TRBJ1-4; D is uncertain. Per the germline V gene, CDR1 is SEHNR and CDR2 is FQNEAQ (reference sequence). This CDR3 comprises 14 residues. This CDR3 is CASSLGSEGEKLFF. In nucleotides, the CDR3 is TGTGCCAGTAGCTTAGGCTCAGAGGGTGAAAAACTGTTTTTT.

The chain joins TRBV7-9 to TRBJ2-5; D possibly corresponds to TRBD1 (5 bases). Germline CDR1 is SEHNR and CDR2 is FQNEAQ (reference sequence). V lost 6 bases and J lost 5, with 16 bases in between. This CDR3 contains 14 residues. This CDR3 reads CASRGLQGKETQYF. CDR3 bases: TGTGCCAGCAGAGGGCTGCAGGGCAAGGAGACCCAGTACTTC.

The chain couples TRBV5-1 to TRBJ2-7, with 9 bases aligning to TRBD1. Germline lookup yields CDR1 SGHRS and CDR2 YFSETQ. V was pared by 3 bases and J by 5 bases, with 6 bases of the junction left unmatched. The CDR3 has 14 amino acids. The CDR3 sequence: CASSSWDRDNEQYF. CDR3 sequence (DNA): TGCGCCAGCAGCTCCTGGGACAGGGATAACGAGCAGTACTTC.

The V call is TRBV5-6, the J call TRBJ2-1, with 8 bases aligning to TRBD2. The CDR3 has 14 amino acids. Germline CDR1 is SGHDT and CDR2 is YYEEEE. V trimming: 2 bases; J trimming: 5 bases; junction bases outside the gene matches: 3. The CDR3 is CASSLLAANNEQFF. The CDR3 coding sequence is TGTGCCAGCAGCTTACTAGCGGCAAACAATGAGCAGTTCTTC.

This chain links TRBV14 with TRBJ2-1; perhaps TRBD1 as D (6 bases). This CDR3 region has 15 residues. CDR1 is SGHDN and CDR2 is FVKESK in the germline V gene. Trimming removed 3 bases from V and 3 bases from J, with 12 bases in between. The CDR3 nucleotides are TGTGCCAGCAGCCAGCCGTTGGACAGCTACAATGAGCAGTTCTTC. This encodes CASSQPLDSYNEQFF. The full variable domain, in which reference TRBV14 and TRBJ2-1 provide the parts outside the CDR3, is EAGVTQFPSHSVIEKGQTVTLRCDPISGHDNLYWYRRVMGKEIKFLLHFVKESKQDESGMPNNRFLAERTGGTYSTLKVQPAELEDSGVYFCASSQPLDSYNEQFFGPGTRLTVL.

This chain joins TRBV9 and TRBJ2-7, with D possibly being TRBD1 (6 bases). The V end was cut by 0 bases, the J end by 2 bases, with 12 bases between. Germline values: CDR1 SGDLS, CDR2 YYNGEE. The CDR3 consists of 15 residues. The CDR3 nucleotides are TGTGCCAGCAGCGTAGACCAACCAGGGGCCTACGAGCAGTACTTC. Translated, it gives CASSVDQPGAYEQYF.

J is TRBJ1-5 and V is TRBV28; tentative D call: TRBD1 (6 bases). Germline CDR1 is MDHEN and CDR2 is SYDVKM. V lost 6 bases to trimming and J lost 5 bases, with 20 bases between them. The CDR3 contains 16 residues. The CDR3 DNA is TGTGCCAGCAGGGGGATGGGACACCCAAGGTATCAGCCCCAGCATTTT. Amino acid sequence: CASRGMGHPRYQPQHF. The full variable domain, completed using reference TRBV28 and TRBJ1-5, is DVKVTQSSRYLVKRTGEKVFLECVQDMDHENMFWYRQDPGLGLRLIYFSYDVKMKEKGDIPEGYSVSREKKERFSLILESASTNQTSMYLCASRGMGHPRYQPQHFGDGTRLSIL.

Remarks on this clone: The sample has other DNA sequences that encode this CDR3 too. J is TRBJ2-5 and V is TRBV2; 9 nucleotides align to TRBD2. Germline V gene lookup returns CDR1 SNHLY and CDR2 FYNNEI. The trim removed 6 bases at V and 4 bases at J, leaving 15 bases unmatched. The CDR3 spans 17 residues. CDR3 in amino acids: CASSEPWGAGGIETQYF. DNA for the CDR3: TGTGCCAGCAGCGAGCCCTGGGGTGCGGGAGGGATAGAGACCCAGTACTTC.

About this clone: Other DNA sequences within the sample encode an identical CDR3. The rearrangement links TRBV4-1 to TRBJ1-5; D is perhaps TRBD1 (6 bases). Germline CDR1 MGHRA, CDR2 YSYEKL. V lost 0 bases and J lost 4, with 10 bases in between. This CDR3 comprises 15 residues. CDR3 sequence (DNA): TGCGCCAGCAGCCAAGATACAGGGAGTAATCAGCCCCAGCATTTT. It yields the protein CASSQDTGSNQPQHF.

CDR3 nucleotide sequence: TGTGCCATCAGTGCCCTACAGGGCCCGGACTACGAGCAGTACTTC. Protein sequence: CAISALQGPDYEQYF. This chain connects TRBV10-3 to TRBJ2-7, with D possibly being TRBD1 (6 bases). In germline, CDR1 is ENHRY, CDR2 SYGVKD. The CDR3 runs 15 residues. V was trimmed by 4 bases and J by 3 bases, leaving 16 bases between them.

The chain links TRBV12-3 or TRBV12-4 to TRBJ1-5; weak D call: TRBD1 (5 bases). The CDR3 totals 13 residues. Trimming pared 4 bases from V and 7 bases from J, leaving 11 bases between. CDR3 nucleotide sequence: TGTGCCAGCAGTTCAGGGCTCGGACAGCCCCAGCATTTT. Its protein is CASSSGLGQPQHF.

CDR3: CATSDPDSYGYTF. The CDR3 DNA reads as TGTGCCACCAGTGATCCGGACAGCTATGGCTACACCTTC. The rearrangement joins TRBV24-1 to TRBJ1-2; TRBD1 is a possible D gene (6 bases). With 3 bases removed from V and 4 bases from J, the gap between germline ends came to 8 bases. Germline loops: CDR1 KGHDR, CDR2 SFDVKD. The CDR3 has 13 amino acids.

This chain connects TRBV7-8 to TRBJ1-4, with 7 bases that match TRBD1. The CDR3 length is 16 residues. V shed 5 bases, J shed 7 bases, and the junction held 13 bases outside the gene matches. CDR1 SGHVS and CDR2 FQNEAQ come from the germline V gene. CDR3 sequence: CASSEPRQGLREKLFF. CDR3 DNA sequence: TGTGCCAGCAGCGAGCCCAGACAGGGTTTGCGTGAAAAACTGTTTTTT.

The rearrangement links TRBV5-4 to TRBJ2-7; D may be TRBD1 (5 bases). Per germline, CDR1 SGHNT and CDR2 YYREEE (reference sequence). The CDR3 contains 16 residues. V was shortened by 0 bases and J by 5 bases, with 18 bases between the two germline ends. The CDR3 spells CASSLGQGRGGDEQYF. The CDR3 bases are TGTGCCAGCAGCTTGGGGCAGGGCCGTGGTGGAGACGAGCAGTACTTC.

V gene TRBV27 combines with J gene TRBJ2-1; maybe TRBD1 (6 bases). This CDR3 is built from 15 residues. CDR1 and CDR2 (germline): MNHEY, SMNVEV (reference sequence). The V and J ends lost 5 bases and 7 bases respectively, with 18 bases between them. The CDR3 spells CASSRLDSDRNEQFF. The DNA of the CDR3 is TGTGCCAGCAGTCGATTGGACAGTGACCGTAATGAGCAGTTCTTC.

In its sample, this clone was seen once. V usage is TRBV7-2 and J usage is TRBJ2-5, with D possibly being TRBD1 (6 bases). The CDR3 is 18 amino acids. Germline V gives CDR1 SGHTA, CDR2 FQGNSA. V was clipped by 5 bases and J by 2 bases, with 24 bases between them. The chain's CDR3 is CASSPHGQTHDQQETQYF. In nucleotides, the CDR3 is TGTGCCAGCAGCCCTCACGGACAGACCCACGATCAACAAGAGACCCAGTACTTC.

The chain couples TRBV7-9 to TRBJ2-5; 9 bases agree with TRBD2. Germline V gives CDR1 SEHNR, CDR2 FQNEAQ (reference sequence). CDR3 length: 12 residues. Unmatched junction bases numbered 8, after V lost 11 bases and J lost 7 bases. The CDR3 DNA follows: TGTGCCGGACTAGCGCCGCGGGGGACCCAGTACTTC. Amino acid sequence: CAGLAPRGTQYF.

The chain links TRBV9 to TRBJ2-1, with TRBD2 identical over 9 bases. Germline loops: CDR1 SGDLS, CDR2 YYNGEE. The V segment lost 0 bases and the J segment 9 bases; nucleotides outside the gene matches: 7. This CDR3 is 15 amino acids long. The CDR3 region is CASSVAPSGMSEQFF. The CDR3 DNA is TGTGCCAGCAGCGTAGCCCCTAGCGGGATGAGTGAGCAGTTCTTC.

V is TRBV11-2 and J is TRBJ2-1; D might be TRBD2 (7 bases). Germline V gives CDR1 SGHAT, CDR2 FQNNGV. Trimming took 8 bases from V and 5 from J, leaving 19 bases between them. This CDR3 contains 15 residues. The CDR3 nucleotides are TGTGCCAGCCTAATCGGGGGGCGGGGCAACAATGAGCAGTTCTTC. This translates into CASLIGGRGNNEQFF.

The chain uses TRBV27 and TRBJ1-6; 7 bases are shared with TRBD1. From germline, CDR1 is MNHEY and CDR2 SMNVEV (reference sequence). V shed 6 bases and J 8 bases; nucleotides not matched to a gene: 7. This CDR3 has 14 residues. In DNA, the CDR3 is TGTGCCAGCAGGGCCGGGACAGACCATTCACCCCTCCACTTT. It yields the protein CASRAGTDHSPLHF.

V is TRBV6-1 and J is TRBJ2-2, with D maybe TRBD1 (6 bases). The CDR3 is made up of 17 amino acids. Germline CDR1 is MNHNS and CDR2 is SASEGT. Trimming took off 0 bases at V and 0 bases at J, with 11 bases between the two ends. In nucleotides, the CDR3 is TGTGCCAGCAGTGAAGCCCACAGGGTCGCGAACACCGGGGAGCTGTTTTTT. Protein product: CASSEAHRVANTGELFF.

The chain employs TRBV15 and TRBJ1-1; TRBD1 aligns across 8 bases. J lost 5 bases, V lost 2 bases, and 7 bases had no gene match. The CDR3 consists of 15 residues. Germline-derived CDR1 and CDR2 are LNHNV and YYDKDF (reference sequence). CDR3 region: CATSRTGTGLTEAFF. The CDR3 region has the DNA TGTGCCACCAGCAGAACCGGGACAGGATTGACTGAAGCTTTCTTT.

This chain connects TRBV6-5 to TRBJ2-5, with D possibly TRBD1 on 6 matching bases. Germline lookup yields CDR1 MNHEY and CDR2 SVGAGI. V shed 2 bases and J shed 1 base, with 14 bases lying between them. This CDR3 comprises 16 residues. The CDR3 nucleotides read TGTGCCAGCAGTTACAGGGGCCGAGGGGGCCAAGAGACCCAGTACTTC. Its protein is CASSYRGRGGQETQYF.

The V and J genes are TRBV6-1 and TRBJ2-7; D may be TRBD1 (5 bases). CDR3 length equals 14 residues. The germline V gene has CDR1 MNHNS and CDR2 SASEGT. Trimming pared 6 bases from V and 6 bases from J, leaving 18 bases between. CDR3 DNA: TGTGCCAGCAGAGACCTCAGGGAAAGTGGCGAGCAGTACTTC. It specifies CASRDLRESGEQYF.

The rearrangement joins TRBV5-6 to TRBJ2-3; no firm D call. The CDR3 is 13 residues long. The germline V and J ends were trimmed by 3 bases and 2 bases, with 7 bases remaining between them. Germline values: CDR1 SGHDT, CDR2 YYEEEE. The CDR3 DNA follows: TGTGCCAGCAGCTGGGCCTACACAGATACGCAGTATTTT. Translated, it gives CASSWAYTDTQYF. Variable domain in full (rest from reference TRBV5-6 and TRBJ2-3): DAGVTQSPTHLIKTRGQQVTLRCSPKSGHDTVSWYQQALGQGPQFIFQYYEEEERQRGNFPDRFSGHQFPNYSSELNVNALLLGDSALYLCASSWAYTDTQYFGPGTRLTVL.